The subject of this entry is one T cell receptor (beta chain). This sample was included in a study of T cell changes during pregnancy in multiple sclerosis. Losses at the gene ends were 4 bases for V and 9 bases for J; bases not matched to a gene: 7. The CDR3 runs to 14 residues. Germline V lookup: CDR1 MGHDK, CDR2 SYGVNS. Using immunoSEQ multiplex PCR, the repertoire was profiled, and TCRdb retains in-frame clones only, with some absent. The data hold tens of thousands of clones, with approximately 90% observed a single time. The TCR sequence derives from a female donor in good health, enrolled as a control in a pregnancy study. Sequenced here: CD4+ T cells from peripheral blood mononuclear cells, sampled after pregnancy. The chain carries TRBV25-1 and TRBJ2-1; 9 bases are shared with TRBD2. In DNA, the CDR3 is TGTGCCAGCAGTGGGAGCGGGGGGTGGGGTGAGCAGTTCTTC. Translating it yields CASSGSGGWGEQFF.